The 5 T cell receptor beta chains below come from one sample, sequenced in a study of T cell changes during pregnancy in multiple sclerosis. Sequenced by immunoSEQ multiplex PCR; TCRdb stores in-frame clones only, minus some. Of 91,000 or so clones in the sample, under 95% are singletons; the top ten hold 0.99%. The starting material was peripheral blood, obtained after pregnancy. These receptor sequences come from a female donor with multiple sclerosis, enrolled in a pregnancy study.

The chain links TRBV7-9 to TRBJ1-1; D remains unclear. This CDR3 is 14 amino acids long. The V gene's germline CDR1 is SEHNR and CDR2 FQNEAQ (reference sequence). Trimming removed 5 bases at V and 1 base at J, with 11 bases between. The CDR3 protein is CASSPSSPNTEAFF. CDR3 nucleotides: TGTGCCAGCAGCCCCTCTTCCCCGAACACTGAAGCTTTCTTT.

The chain uses TRBV4-2 and TRBJ2-5; 11 bases agree with TRBD1. Germline lookup yields CDR1 LGHNA and CDR2 YNFKEQ. This CDR3 has 16 amino acids. The junction had 7 bases not matched to a gene; V was cut back by 2 bases and J by 5 bases. The CDR3 nucleotides read TGTGCCAGCAGCCAAAGAAGGGACAGGGGGGGGGAGACCCAGTACTTC. Encoded protein: CASSQRRDRGGETQYF.

This chain joins TRBV5-8 and TRBJ2-3; TRBD1 is a possible D gene (5 bases). This CDR3 comprises 15 residues. Germline CDR1 SGHTS, CDR2 YDEGEE. V was shortened by 4 bases and J by 2 bases, with 14 bases between the two germline ends. The CDR3 nucleotides are TGTGCCAGCAGCCTATGGGGCGGATCCACAGATACGCAGTATTTT. Translation: CASSLWGGSTDTQYF.

The chain couples TRBV5-1 to TRBJ2-1; tentative D call: TRBD1 (5 bases). V gave up 2 bases and J gave up 9 bases, with 12 bases separating them. The CDR3 sequence is 13 residues long. Germline V lookup: CDR1 SGHRS, CDR2 YFSETQ. CDR3 in amino acids: CASSFTAQGEQFF. The CDR3 DNA follows: TGCGCCAGCAGCTTCACGGCTCAGGGTGAGCAGTTCTTC.

The chain carries TRBV29-1 and TRBJ2-6; D call uncertain. The germline gives CDR1 SQVTM, CDR2 ANQGSEA. CDR3 length: 12 residues. V lost 3 bases, J lost 4 bases, and 4 bases lay in between. DNA of the CDR3: TGCAGCGTTGATTCAGGGGCCAACGTCCTGACTTTC. Encoded protein: CSVDSGANVLTF. Based on the CDR3 plus reference TRBV29-1 and TRBJ2-6, the full variable domain is SAVISQKPSRDICQRGTSLTIQCQVDSQVTMMFWYRQQPGQSLTLIATANQGSEATYESGFVIDKFPISRPNLTFSTLTVSNMSPEDSSIYLCSVDSGANVLTFGAGSRLTVL.